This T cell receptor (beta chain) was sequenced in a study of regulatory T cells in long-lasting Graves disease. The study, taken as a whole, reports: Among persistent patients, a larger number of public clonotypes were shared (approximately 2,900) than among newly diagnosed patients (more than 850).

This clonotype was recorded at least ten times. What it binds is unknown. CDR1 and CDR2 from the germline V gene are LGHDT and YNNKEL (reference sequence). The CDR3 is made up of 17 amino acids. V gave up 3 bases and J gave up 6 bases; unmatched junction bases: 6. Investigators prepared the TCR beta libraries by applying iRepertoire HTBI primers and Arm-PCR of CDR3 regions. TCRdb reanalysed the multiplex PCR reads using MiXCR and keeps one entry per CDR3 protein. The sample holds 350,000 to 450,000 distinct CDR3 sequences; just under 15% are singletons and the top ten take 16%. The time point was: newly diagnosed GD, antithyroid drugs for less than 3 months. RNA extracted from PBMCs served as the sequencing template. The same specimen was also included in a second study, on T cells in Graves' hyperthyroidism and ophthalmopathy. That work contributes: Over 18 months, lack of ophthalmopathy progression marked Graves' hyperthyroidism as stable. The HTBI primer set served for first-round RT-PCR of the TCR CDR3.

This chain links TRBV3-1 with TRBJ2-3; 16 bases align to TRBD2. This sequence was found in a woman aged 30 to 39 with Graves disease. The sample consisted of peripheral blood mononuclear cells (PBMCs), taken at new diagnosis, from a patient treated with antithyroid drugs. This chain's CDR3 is CASSHGTSGRASDTQYF. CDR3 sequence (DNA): TGTGCCAGCAGCCACGGGACTAGCGGGAGGGCGAGTGATACGCAGTATTTT.